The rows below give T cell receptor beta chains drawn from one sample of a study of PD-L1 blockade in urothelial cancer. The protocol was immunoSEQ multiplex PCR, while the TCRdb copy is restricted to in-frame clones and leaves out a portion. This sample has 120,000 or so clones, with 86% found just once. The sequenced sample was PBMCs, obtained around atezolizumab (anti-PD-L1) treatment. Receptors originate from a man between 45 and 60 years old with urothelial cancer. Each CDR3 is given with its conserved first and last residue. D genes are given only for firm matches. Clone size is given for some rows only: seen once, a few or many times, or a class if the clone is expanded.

CDR3aa: CASQPGGHEKLFF
CDR3nt: TGTGCCAGTCAACCCGGGGGGCATGAAAAACTGTTTTTT
d_gene: .
j_gene: TRBJ1-4
v_gene: TRBV19
abundance: .

CDR3aa: CASSEARTGQETQYF
CDR3nt: TGTGCCAGCAGTGAAGCTAGGACAGGTCAAGAGACCCAGTACTTC
d_gene: TRBD1
j_gene: TRBJ2-5
v_gene: TRBV6-1
abundance: .

CDR3aa: CASSLGGGSQAEQYF
CDR3nt: TGTGCCAGCAGCTTAGGAGGCGGGAGTCAGGCCGAGCAGTACTTC
d_gene: TRBD2
j_gene: TRBJ2-7
v_gene: TRBV11-2
abundance: once

CDR3aa: CASSSQDRGPRNTEAFF
CDR3nt: TGTGCCAGCAGCTCACAAGACAGGGGCCCTAGGAACACTGAAGCTTTCTTT
d_gene: TRBD1
j_gene: TRBJ1-1
v_gene: TRBV7-2
abundance: .

CDR3aa: CASSSDAGSREGYTF
CDR3nt: TGTGCCAGCAGCTCGGACGCGGGGAGCAGGGAAGGCTACACCTTC
d_gene: .
j_gene: TRBJ1-2
v_gene: TRBV5-5
abundance: .

CDR3aa: CASSFAGSQETQYF
CDR3nt: TGCGCCAGCAGCTTCGCCGGGTCCCAAGAGACCCAGTACTTC
d_gene: .
j_gene: TRBJ2-5
v_gene: TRBV5-1
abundance: .

CDR3aa: CASSSSGTAVYGYTF
CDR3nt: TGTGCCAGCAGTAGTAGCGGGACAGCAGTCTATGGCTACACCTTC
d_gene: TRBD1
j_gene: TRBJ1-2
v_gene: TRBV28
abundance: .

CDR3aa: CASSPQASGSSQYF
CDR3nt: TGTGCCAGCTCACCACAAGCTAGCGGGTCATCCCAGTATTTT
d_gene: TRBD2
j_gene: TRBJ2-3
v_gene: TRBV18
abundance: once

CDR3aa: CASSVASGRAGEQFF
CDR3nt: TGTGCCAGCAGCGTAGCCAGCGGGAGGGCCGGTGAGCAGTTCTTC
d_gene: TRBD2
j_gene: TRBJ2-1
v_gene: TRBV9
abundance: .

CDR3aa: CASSFLDGRNSPLHF
CDR3nt: TGCGCCAGCAGTTTCCTGGACGGGAGAAATTCACCCCTCCACTTT
d_gene: .
j_gene: TRBJ1-6
v_gene: TRBV5-1
abundance: .

CDR3aa: CASSKGGGYEQYF
CDR3nt: TGTGCCAGCAGCAAAGGGGGCGGCTACGAGCAGTACTTC
d_gene: TRBD1
j_gene: TRBJ2-7
v_gene: TRBV7-2
abundance: .

CDR3aa: CASSPGGMEISGYTF
CDR3nt: TGTGCCAGCTCACCAGGAGGAATGGAAATTAGTGGCTACACCTTC
d_gene: .
j_gene: TRBJ1-2
v_gene: TRBV18
abundance: .

CDR3aa: CASRRNSGTGSNEQFF
CDR3nt: TGTGCCAGCAGACGCAACTCCGGGACAGGGTCCAATGAGCAGTTCTTC
d_gene: TRBD1
j_gene: TRBJ2-1
v_gene: TRBV27
abundance: .

CDR3aa: CASRGDRGGYGYTF
CDR3nt: TGTGCCAGCAGGGGGGACAGGGGAGGATATGGCTACACCTTC
d_gene: TRBD1
j_gene: TRBJ1-2
v_gene: TRBV27
abundance: .

CDR3aa: CATSRDRGLAGSPSSGANVLTF
CDR3nt: TGTGCCACCAGCAGAGATAGGGGACTAGCGGGATCTCCTAGCTCTGGGGCCAACGTCCTGACTTTC
d_gene: TRBD2
j_gene: TRBJ2-6
v_gene: TRBV15
abundance: .

CDR3aa: CASSASEVRNEQYF
CDR3nt: TGTGCCAGCAGTGCGTCGGAGGTACGGAACGAGCAGTACTTC
d_gene: .
j_gene: TRBJ2-7
v_gene: TRBV28
abundance: .

CDR3aa: CASSFWAGYEQYF
CDR3nt: TGTGCCAGCAGCTTTTGGGCTGGCTACGAGCAGTACTTC
d_gene: .
j_gene: TRBJ2-7
v_gene: TRBV7-9
abundance: .

CDR3aa: CASSLGPTGELFF
CDR3nt: TGTGCCAGCAGCTTGGGGCCCACCGGGGAGCTGTTTTTT
d_gene: .
j_gene: TRBJ2-2
v_gene: TRBV5-5
abundance: .

CDR3aa: CASSANYEQYF
CDR3nt: TGTGCCAGCAGCGCGAACTACGAGCAGTACTTC
d_gene: .
j_gene: TRBJ2-7
v_gene: TRBV11-2
abundance: .

CDR3aa: CATSMGAGSSGANVLTF
CDR3nt: TGTGCCACCAGCATGGGGGCGGGTAGCTCTGGGGCCAACGTCCTGACTTTC
d_gene: .
j_gene: TRBJ2-6
v_gene: TRBV15
abundance: once

CDR3aa: CASSLSSGQETQYF
CDR3nt: TGTGCCAGCAGCTTAAGCAGCGGCCAAGAGACCCAGTACTTC
d_gene: .
j_gene: TRBJ2-5
v_gene: TRBV5-4
abundance: .

CDR3aa: CASSAQTSSYEQYF
CDR3nt: TGTGCCAGCAGCGCGCAGACTAGTTCCTACGAGCAGTACTTC
d_gene: .
j_gene: TRBJ2-7
v_gene: TRBV11-1
abundance: .

CDR3aa: CASSLEPGQGPPGANEQFF
CDR3nt: TGCGCCAGCAGCTTGGAGCCGGGACAGGGGCCACCAGGGGCCAATGAGCAGTTCTTC
d_gene: TRBD1
j_gene: TRBJ2-1
v_gene: TRBV5-1
abundance: .

CDR3aa: CASSLSGRGQFF
CDR3nt: TGTGCCAGCAGTTTATCCGGGAGAGGGCAGTTCTTC
d_gene: .
j_gene: TRBJ2-1
v_gene: TRBV28
abundance: once

CDR3aa: CASSGTTSGGDNEQFF
CDR3nt: TGTGCCAGCAGTGGAACGACTAGCGGAGGGGACAATGAGCAGTTCTTC
d_gene: TRBD2
j_gene: TRBJ2-1
v_gene: TRBV6-1
abundance: .

CDR3aa: CASSFVTVTGELFF
CDR3nt: TGTGCCAGCAGCTTCGTCACGGTAACCGGGGAGCTGTTTTTT
d_gene: .
j_gene: TRBJ2-2
v_gene: TRBV5-6
abundance: .

CDR3aa: CASSLTGLGLSETQYF
CDR3nt: TGTGCCAGCAGCCTAACGGGACTAGGCCTTTCAGAGACCCAGTACTTC
d_gene: TRBD2
j_gene: TRBJ2-5
v_gene: TRBV28
abundance: .

CDR3aa: CASSPSGRARETQYF
CDR3nt: TGTGCCAGCAGCCCTAGCGGGAGGGCCCGGGAGACCCAGTACTTC
d_gene: TRBD2
j_gene: TRBJ2-5
v_gene: TRBV27
abundance: .

CDR3aa: CASSYSYSTSGGTYF
CDR3nt: TGTGCCAGCAGTTACTCCTACTCGACCTCCGGGGGGACGTACTTC
d_gene: TRBD2
j_gene: TRBJ2-7
v_gene: TRBV6-5
abundance: .

CDR3aa: CASSLVEGRGYNEQFF
CDR3nt: TGCGCCAGCAGCCTGGTGGAGGGGAGGGGTTACAATGAGCAGTTCTTC
d_gene: TRBD2
j_gene: TRBJ2-1
v_gene: TRBV5-1
abundance: .

CDR3aa: CASSQRTGQNTIYF
CDR3nt: TGCGCCAGCAGCCAAAGGACAGGTCAAAACACCATATATTTT
d_gene: TRBD1
j_gene: TRBJ1-3
v_gene: TRBV4-1
abundance: once

CDR3aa: CVVGRETQYF
CDR3nt: TGTGTCGTCGGGAGAGAGACCCAGTACTTC
d_gene: .
j_gene: TRBJ2-5
v_gene: TRBV6-5
abundance: few

CDR3aa: CASSLSIDRSYEQYF
CDR3nt: TGTGCCAGCAGCTTATCGATAGACAGATCCTACGAGCAGTACTTC
d_gene: .
j_gene: TRBJ2-7
v_gene: TRBV11-2
abundance: .

CDR3aa: CASSSRLAGEYSGANVLTF
CDR3nt: TGTGCCAGCAGCTCCAGACTAGCGGGAGAGTATTCGGGGGCCAACGTCCTGACTTTC
d_gene: TRBD2
j_gene: TRBJ2-6
v_gene: TRBV4-2
abundance: .

CDR3aa: CASSFELRSPLHF
CDR3nt: TGTGCCAGCAGTTTTGAACTTCGCTCACCCCTCCACTTT
d_gene: .
j_gene: TRBJ1-6
v_gene: TRBV27
abundance: once

CDR3aa: CASSFDRGYIQYF
CDR3nt: TGTGCCAGCAGCTTCGACAGGGGGTACATTCAGTACTTC
d_gene: TRBD1
j_gene: TRBJ2-4
v_gene: TRBV7-3
abundance: .

CDR3aa: CASSLLVSGIEQFF
CDR3nt: TGCGCCAGCAGCCTACTCGTTAGCGGGATTGAGCAGTTCTTC
d_gene: TRBD2
j_gene: TRBJ2-1
v_gene: TRBV5-1
abundance: .

CDR3aa: CASSERTQYF
CDR3nt: TGTGCCAGCAGTGAGAGGACGCAGTATTTT
d_gene: .
j_gene: TRBJ2-3
v_gene: TRBV6-5
abundance: .

CDR3aa: CASSVALLSNNEQFF
CDR3nt: TGTGCCAGCAGCGTAGCCCTCCTCAGTAACAATGAGCAGTTCTTC
d_gene: .
j_gene: TRBJ2-1
v_gene: TRBV9
abundance: .

CDR3aa: CASSQYPGGTSGATSTDTQYF
CDR3nt: TGCGCCAGCAGCCAATACCCTGGGGGGACTAGCGGAGCAACTAGCACAGATACGCAGTATTTT
d_gene: TRBD2
j_gene: TRBJ2-3
v_gene: TRBV4-1
abundance: .

CDR3aa: CASPPRLAVSDTQYF
CDR3nt: TGTGCCAGCCCCCCGAGACTAGCTGTTTCAGATACGCAGTATTTT
d_gene: TRBD2
j_gene: TRBJ2-3
v_gene: TRBV6-1
abundance: .

CDR3aa: CASSKLAGMGTEAFF
CDR3nt: TGTGCCAGTAGTAAACTGGCAGGGATGGGCACTGAAGCTTTCTTT
d_gene: .
j_gene: TRBJ1-1
v_gene: TRBV19
abundance: .

CDR3aa: CASSVGQGVKTQYF
CDR3nt: TGTGCCAGCAGCGTAGGACAGGGGGTAAAGACCCAGTACTTC
d_gene: TRBD1
j_gene: TRBJ2-5
v_gene: TRBV9
abundance: .

CDR3aa: CASSGENRVRNTEAFF
CDR3nt: TGTGCCAGCAGTGGGGAAAACAGGGTTCGGAACACTGAAGCTTTCTTT
d_gene: .
j_gene: TRBJ1-1
v_gene: TRBV6-1
abundance: .

CDR3aa: CASSLYRGGEKLFF
CDR3nt: TGTGCCAGCAGTTTATATCGGGGTGGAGAAAAACTGTTTTTT
d_gene: .
j_gene: TRBJ1-4
v_gene: TRBV27
abundance: .